A single sample is the source of the 15 T cell receptor beta chains below, sequenced in a study of blood T cell repertoires in COVID-19. TCRdb's table, derived via immunoSEQ multiplex PCR, lists solely in-frame clones and lacks some. The table lists 60,000 to 85,000 clones, more than 90% of them singletons. Sequencing used peripheral blood. The receptors come from a man in his fifties or sixties with acute or convalescent COVID-19.

This clone was seen a single time. This rearrangement joins TRBV7-8 to TRBJ2-3, with D possibly being TRBD1 (5 bases). Germline V gene lookup returns CDR1 SGHVS and CDR2 FQNEAQ. The CDR3 extends over 14 amino acids. Trimming took off 5 bases at V and 2 bases at J, with 11 bases between the two ends. CDR3 region: CASSGRQITDTQYF. CDR3 bases: TGTGCCAGCAGCGGACGACAGATCACAGATACGCAGTATTTT.

The chain couples TRBV5-1 to TRBJ2-1; 7 bases agree with TRBD2. Germline V gene data show CDR1 as SGHRS and CDR2 as YFSETQ. The CDR3 is 14 residues long. V was clipped by 0 bases and J by 13 bases; unmatched bases: 10. CDR3 bases: TGCGCCAGCAGCTTGGAAGATAGCTGGGAGGGACAGTTCTTC. Translated: CASSLEDSWEGQFF.

This clone was found a few times. The chain combines TRBV27 with TRBJ2-7; D is unresolved. Germline CDR1 and CDR2: MNHEY and SMNVEV (reference sequence). With 2 bases removed from V and 0 bases from J, the gap between germline ends came to 11 bases. This CDR3 is built from 15 residues. Here the CDR3 reads CASSLRLELSYEQYF. CDR3 nucleotides: TGTGCCAGCAGTTTACGTCTAGAGCTCTCCTACGAGCAGTACTTC.

The chain uses TRBV5-5 and TRBJ1-2; the D gene is possibly TRBD1 (6 bases). The CDR3 runs to 12 residues. Germline V CDR1 and CDR2: SGHKS, YYEKEE (reference sequence). V lost 4 bases and J lost 3, with 7 bases in between. The CDR3 reads CASSRTDYGYTF. CDR3 nucleotide sequence: TGTGCCAGCAGCCGGACAGACTATGGCTACACCTTC.

This chain links TRBV15 with TRBJ1-2; 8 positions agree with TRBD1. Germline lookup yields CDR1 LNHNV and CDR2 YYDKDF (reference sequence). The CDR3 loop spans 15 amino acids. V was clipped by 7 bases and J by 5 bases; unmatched bases: 12. The CDR3, as DNA: TGTGCCACCACTCCGGACAGGGTTTATTGGTATGGCTACACCTTC. It codes for CATTPDRVYWYGYTF.

The V gene is TRBV5-1, the J gene TRBJ2-7; 11 bases line up with TRBD1. The CDR3 consists of 17 residues. V lost 1 base, J lost 1 base, and 7 bases stayed unmatched. Germline V gene data show CDR1 as SGHRS and CDR2 as YFSETQ. CDR3 in amino acids: CASSLYGTGGVSYEQYF. DNA of the CDR3: TGCGCCAGCAGCTTGTATGGGACAGGGGGGGTTTCCTACGAGCAGTACTTC.

The chain uses TRBV10-3 and TRBJ2-3; 9 bases are shared with TRBD1. V shed 6 bases and J 6 bases; nucleotides not matched to a gene: 1. This CDR3 is built from 12 residues. Germline V CDR1 and CDR2: ENHRY, SYGVKD. CDR3 residues: CAIRDRGDTQYF. DNA for the CDR3: TGTGCCATCAGGGACAGGGGCGATACGCAGTATTTT.

The rearrangement links TRBV7-9 to TRBJ2-3; 8 bases are shared with TRBD1. The germline V gene has CDR1 SEHNR and CDR2 FQNEAQ (reference sequence). The CDR3 has 16 residues. The V gene end was trimmed by 5 bases and the J gene end by 2 bases; junction bases not matched to a gene: 9. DNA for the CDR3: TGTGCCAGCAGCCCGATCCGGGACAGGACCACAGATACGCAGTATTTT. It yields the protein CASSPIRDRTTDTQYF. Supplemented by reference TRBV7-9 and TRBJ2-3, the full variable domain reads DTGVSQNPRHKITKRGQNVTFRCDPISEHNRLYWYRQTLGQGPEFLTYFQNEAQLEKSRLLSDRFSAERPKGSFSTLEIQRTEQGDSAMYLCASSPIRDRTTDTQYFGPGTRLTVL.

The table lists this clone with a count of one. The rearrangement links TRBV7-8 to TRBJ1-6; D may be TRBD1 (5 bases). Trimming took 2 bases from V and 3 from J, leaving 14 bases between them. CDR3 size: 17 residues. Germline assignment: CDR1 SGHVS and CDR2 FQNEAQ. The DNA of the CDR3 is TGTGCCAGCAGCTTAAGGGAAGGAAGGGGCTATAATTCACCCCTCCACTTT. As protein: CASSLREGRGYNSPLHF.

The chain is built from TRBV5-4 and TRBJ2-1; perhaps TRBD1 as D (5 bases). The CDR3 has 16 residues. Per the germline V gene, CDR1 is SGHNT and CDR2 is YYREEE (reference sequence). V shed 0 bases and J shed 0 bases, with 10 bases lying between them. CDR3 nucleotide sequence: TGTGCCAGCAGCTTGGCAAGGGGTAGCTCCTACAATGAGCAGTTCTTC. Translation gives CASSLARGSSYNEQFF.

Turning to this clone: In the same sample, other DNA sequences code for this CDR3. CDR3 sequence reads: CASRGTGNSPLHF. CDR3 nucleotides: TGTGCCAGTCGGGGGACAGGGAATTCACCCCTCCACTTT. This chain connects TRBV19 to TRBJ1-6, with TRBD1 matching 9 bases. The germline CDR1 and CDR2 sequences are LNHDA and SQIVND (reference sequence). The CDR3 spans 13 residues. The J segment lost 7 bases and the V segment lost 8 bases, leaving 3 bases of the junction unmatched.

The chain uses TRBV28 and TRBJ2-7, with D unclear. The CDR3 is 15 residues long. V lost 5 bases and J lost 2, with 16 bases in between. The germline V gene has CDR1 MDHEN and CDR2 SYDVKM. Written as DNA, the CDR3 is TGTGCCAGCAGTGAAACATTCCATAACACCTACGAGCAGTACTTC. Translated: CASSETFHNTYEQYF.

CDR3 region: CASSLDRSYEQYF. The CDR3 nucleotides read TGTGCCAGCAGCTTAGATAGGAGCTACGAGCAGTACTTC. The rearrangement links TRBV7-9 to TRBJ2-7; D gene uncertain. V gave up 1 base and J gave up 3 bases, with 7 bases separating them. Germline values: CDR1 SEHNR, CDR2 FQNEAQ (reference sequence). This CDR3 spans 13 amino acids.

The chain carries TRBV14 and TRBJ1-2, with TRBD1 matching over 8 bases. V dropped 0 bases and J dropped 6; count of bases not matched to a gene: 12. This CDR3 is built from 17 residues. Germline V gene lookup returns CDR1 SGHDN and CDR2 FVKESK. CDR3 loop: CASSQDTGQGLWDGYTF. The CDR3 DNA sequence: TGTGCCAGCAGCCAAGATACAGGACAGGGCCTATGGGATGGCTACACCTTC.

This sequence joins TRBV15 and TRBJ1-6; D call uncertain. CDR1 is LNHNV and CDR2 is YYDKDF in the germline V gene (reference sequence). This CDR3 region has 12 residues. V was trimmed by 6 bases and J by 8 bases, leaving 8 bases between them. CDR3 nucleotides: TGTGCCACCAGGAGCGAGGATTCACCCCTCCACTTT. Encoded protein: CATRSEDSPLHF.